Here is one T cell receptor beta chain with its context. The data were taken from a study of immune evolution from preneoplasia to lung adenocarcinoma. Profiling relied on immunoSEQ multiplex PCR, and the TCRdb table lists in-frame clones only, not all of them. The sample lists several thousand clones; 78% were seen once. The CDR3 length is 14 residues. Germline V gives CDR1 WNHNN, CDR2 SYGVQD (reference sequence). Trimming took 4 bases from V and 2 from J; bases not matched to a gene: 3. This TCR was recovered from a person between 50 and 70 years old with lung adenocarcinoma. Sequencing was done on a sample of FFPE normal lung tissue adjacent to the tumor. This chain connects TRBV10-1 to TRBJ2-3; 7 bases agree with TRBD2. The DNA of the CDR3 is TGCGCCAGCAGTGGCGAGCGGGACACAGATACGCAGTATTTT. It encodes CASSGERDTDTQYF.